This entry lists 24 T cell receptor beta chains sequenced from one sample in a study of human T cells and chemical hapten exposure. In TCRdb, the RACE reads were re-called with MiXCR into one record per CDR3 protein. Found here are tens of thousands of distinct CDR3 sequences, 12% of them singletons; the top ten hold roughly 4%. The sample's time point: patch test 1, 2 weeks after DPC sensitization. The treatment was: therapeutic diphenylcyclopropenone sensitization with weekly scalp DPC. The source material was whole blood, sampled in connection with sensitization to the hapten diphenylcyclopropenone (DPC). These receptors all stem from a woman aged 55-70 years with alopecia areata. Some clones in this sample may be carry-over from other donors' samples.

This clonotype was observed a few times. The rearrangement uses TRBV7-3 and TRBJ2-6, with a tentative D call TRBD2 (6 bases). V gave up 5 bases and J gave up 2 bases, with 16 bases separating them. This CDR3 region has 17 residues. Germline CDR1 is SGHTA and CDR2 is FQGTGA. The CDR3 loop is CASSTHGGRAGANVLTF. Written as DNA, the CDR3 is TGTGCCAGCAGCACCCACGGGGGTAGGGCTGGGGCCAACGTCCTGACTTTC.

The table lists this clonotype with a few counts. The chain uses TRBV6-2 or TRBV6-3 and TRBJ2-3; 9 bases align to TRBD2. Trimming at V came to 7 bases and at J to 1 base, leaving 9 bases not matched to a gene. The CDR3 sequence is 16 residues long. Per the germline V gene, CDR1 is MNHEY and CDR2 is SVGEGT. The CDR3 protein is CASKQVAGARTDTQYF. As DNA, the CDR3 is TGTGCCAGCAAGCAGGTAGCGGGGGCCCGCACAGATACGCAGTATTTT.

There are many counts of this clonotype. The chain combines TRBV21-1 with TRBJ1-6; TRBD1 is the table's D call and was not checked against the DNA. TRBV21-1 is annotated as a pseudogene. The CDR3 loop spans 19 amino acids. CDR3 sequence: CASSTRPARPVSYNSPLHF. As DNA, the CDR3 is TGTGCCAGCAGTACGAGACCAGCGCGTCCCGTCTCCTATAATTCACCCCTCCACTTT.

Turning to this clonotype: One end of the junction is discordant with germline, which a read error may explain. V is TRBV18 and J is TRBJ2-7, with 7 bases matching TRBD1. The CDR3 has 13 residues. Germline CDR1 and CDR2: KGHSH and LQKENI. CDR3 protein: CVSSPGQFYEQYF. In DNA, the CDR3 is TGTGTCAGCTCACCGGGACAGTTCTACGAGCAGTACTTC.

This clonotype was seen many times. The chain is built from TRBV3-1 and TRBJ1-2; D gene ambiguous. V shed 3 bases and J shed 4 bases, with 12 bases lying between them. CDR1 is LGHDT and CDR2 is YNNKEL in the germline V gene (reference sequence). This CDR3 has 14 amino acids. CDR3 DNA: TGTGCCAGCAGCCATCACGGCCCCTCCTATGGCTACACCTTC. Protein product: CASSHHGPSYGYTF. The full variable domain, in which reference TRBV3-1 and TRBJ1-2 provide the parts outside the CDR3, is DTAVSQTPKYLVTQMGNDKSIKCEQNLGHDTMYWYKQDSKKFLKIMFSYNNKELIINETVPNRFSPKSPDKAHLNLHINSLELGDSAVYFCASSHHGPSYGYTFGSGTRLTVV.

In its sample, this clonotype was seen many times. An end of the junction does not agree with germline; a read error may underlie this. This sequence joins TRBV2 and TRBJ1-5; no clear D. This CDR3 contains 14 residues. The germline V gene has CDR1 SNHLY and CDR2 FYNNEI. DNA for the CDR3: TGTGCCAGCAGTTTTTTGATCATCAATGAGCCCCAGCATTTT. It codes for CASSFLIINEPQHF.

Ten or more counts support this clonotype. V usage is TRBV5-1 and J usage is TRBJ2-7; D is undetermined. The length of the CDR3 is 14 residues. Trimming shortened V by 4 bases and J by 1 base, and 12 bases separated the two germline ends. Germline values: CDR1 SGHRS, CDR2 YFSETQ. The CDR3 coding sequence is TGCGCCAGCAGCCCCGGGTCTTCATCCTACGAGCAGTACTTC. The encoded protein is CASSPGSSSYEQYF.

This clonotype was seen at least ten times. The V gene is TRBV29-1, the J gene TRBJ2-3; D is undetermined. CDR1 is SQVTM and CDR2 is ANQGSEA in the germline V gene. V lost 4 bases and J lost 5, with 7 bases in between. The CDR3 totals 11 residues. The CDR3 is CSVGRQDTQYF. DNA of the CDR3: TGCAGCGTTGGGCGTCAAGATACGCAGTATTTT.

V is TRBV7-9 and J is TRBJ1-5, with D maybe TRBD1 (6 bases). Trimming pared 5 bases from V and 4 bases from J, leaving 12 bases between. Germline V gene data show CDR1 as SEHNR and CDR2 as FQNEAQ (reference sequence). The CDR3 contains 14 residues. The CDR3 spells CASSPTGTNQPQHF. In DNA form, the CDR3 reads TGTGCCAGCAGCCCGACAGGAACTAATCAGCCCCAGCATTTT.

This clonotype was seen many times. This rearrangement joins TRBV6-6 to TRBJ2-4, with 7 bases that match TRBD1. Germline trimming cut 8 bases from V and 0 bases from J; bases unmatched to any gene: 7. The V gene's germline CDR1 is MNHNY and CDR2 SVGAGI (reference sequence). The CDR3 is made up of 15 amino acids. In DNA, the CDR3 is TGTGCCAGCTCAGGGGGAAATGGAGCCAAAAACATTCAGTACTTC. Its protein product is CASSGGNGAKNIQYF.

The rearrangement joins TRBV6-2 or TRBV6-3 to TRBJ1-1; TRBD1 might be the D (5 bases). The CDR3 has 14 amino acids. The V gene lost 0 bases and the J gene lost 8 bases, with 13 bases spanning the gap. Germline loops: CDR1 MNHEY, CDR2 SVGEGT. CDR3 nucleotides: TGTGCCAGCAGTTACTCGAGCGGGGCTCAGGAAGCTTTCTTT. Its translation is CASSYSSGAQEAFF.

This CDR3 reads CATSLQGDVKNIQYF. The CDR3 DNA reads TGTGCCACCAGCCTACAGGGAGATGTGAAAAACATTCAGTACTTC. This sequence joins TRBV24-1 and TRBJ2-4; TRBD1 might be the D (6 bases). The V gene's germline CDR1 is KGHDR and CDR2 SFDVKD. Trimming stripped 7 bases from V and 4 bases from J, with 16 bases between. CDR3 length equals 15 residues.

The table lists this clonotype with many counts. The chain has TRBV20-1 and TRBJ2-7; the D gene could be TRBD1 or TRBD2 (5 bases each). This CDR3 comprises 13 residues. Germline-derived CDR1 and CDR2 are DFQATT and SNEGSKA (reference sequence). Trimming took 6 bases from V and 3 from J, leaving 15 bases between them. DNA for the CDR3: TGCAGTGCCCGGGGCGGAATAAACTACGAGCAGTACTTC. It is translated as CSARGGINYEQYF.

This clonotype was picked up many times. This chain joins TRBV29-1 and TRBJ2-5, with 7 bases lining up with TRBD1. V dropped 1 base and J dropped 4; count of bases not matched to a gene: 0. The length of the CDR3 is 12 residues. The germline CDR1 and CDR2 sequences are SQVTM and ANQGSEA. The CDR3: CSVEGQGETQYF. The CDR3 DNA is TGCAGCGTTGAAGGACAGGGAGAGACCCAGTACTTC.

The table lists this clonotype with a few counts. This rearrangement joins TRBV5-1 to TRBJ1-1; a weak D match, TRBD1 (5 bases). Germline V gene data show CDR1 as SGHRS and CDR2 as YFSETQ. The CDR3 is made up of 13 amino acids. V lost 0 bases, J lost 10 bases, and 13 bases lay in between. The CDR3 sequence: CASSLAGVPGAFF. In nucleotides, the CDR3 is TGCGCCAGCAGCTTGGCGGGGGTCCCCGGAGCTTTCTTT.

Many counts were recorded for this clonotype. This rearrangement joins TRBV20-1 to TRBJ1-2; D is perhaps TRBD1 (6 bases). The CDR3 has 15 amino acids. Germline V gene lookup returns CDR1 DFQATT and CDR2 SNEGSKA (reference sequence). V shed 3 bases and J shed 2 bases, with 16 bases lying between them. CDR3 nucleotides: TGCAGTGCTAGTCTTATGGGGGGCACCAACTATGGCTACACCTTC. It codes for CSASLMGGTNYGYTF.

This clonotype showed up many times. The CDR3 sequence: CASSYSSYGYTF. CDR3 coding DNA: TGTGCCAGCAGTTACTCCTCCTATGGCTACACCTTC. This chain uses TRBV6-2 or TRBV6-3 with TRBJ1-2; no firm D call. Germline V CDR1 and CDR2: MNHEY, SVGEGT. This CDR3 comprises 12 residues. Trimming removed 0 bases from V and 4 bases from J, with 3 bases in between.

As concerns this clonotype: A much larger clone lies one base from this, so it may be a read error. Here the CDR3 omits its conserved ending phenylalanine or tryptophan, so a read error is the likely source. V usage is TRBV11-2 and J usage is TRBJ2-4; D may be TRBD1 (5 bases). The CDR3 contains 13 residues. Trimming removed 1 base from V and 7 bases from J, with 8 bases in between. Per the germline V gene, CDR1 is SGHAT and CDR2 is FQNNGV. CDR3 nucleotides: TGTGCCAGCAGCTTAGCAGGGCCGAACATTCAGTACCTC. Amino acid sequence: CASSLAGPNIQYL.

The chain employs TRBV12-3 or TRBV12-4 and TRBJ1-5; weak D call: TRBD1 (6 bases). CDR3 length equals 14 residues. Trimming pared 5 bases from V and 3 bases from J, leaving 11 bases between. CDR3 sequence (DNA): TGTGCCAGCAGTACACAGGGATACAATCAGCCCCAGCATTTT. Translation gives CASSTQGYNQPQHF.

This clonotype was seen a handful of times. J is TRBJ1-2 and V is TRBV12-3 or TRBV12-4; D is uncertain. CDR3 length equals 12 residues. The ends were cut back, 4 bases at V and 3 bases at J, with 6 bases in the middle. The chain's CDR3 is CASSYGDYGYTF. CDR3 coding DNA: TGTGCCAGCAGTTATGGGGACTATGGCTACACCTTC.

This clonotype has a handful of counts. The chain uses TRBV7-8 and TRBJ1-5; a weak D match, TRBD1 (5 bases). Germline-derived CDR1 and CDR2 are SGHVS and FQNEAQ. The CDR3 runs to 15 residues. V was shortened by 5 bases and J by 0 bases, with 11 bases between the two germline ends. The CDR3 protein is CASSPDSHSNQPQHF. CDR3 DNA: TGTGCCAGCAGCCCCGACAGCCATAGCAATCAGCCCCAGCATTTT.

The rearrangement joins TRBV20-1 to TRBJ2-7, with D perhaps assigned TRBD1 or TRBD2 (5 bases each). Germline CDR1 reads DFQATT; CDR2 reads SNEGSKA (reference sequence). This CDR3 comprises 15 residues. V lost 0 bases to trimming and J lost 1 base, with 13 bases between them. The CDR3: CSARDDRDASYEQYF. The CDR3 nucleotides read TGCAGTGCTAGAGATGACCGGGACGCATCCTACGAGCAGTACTTC.

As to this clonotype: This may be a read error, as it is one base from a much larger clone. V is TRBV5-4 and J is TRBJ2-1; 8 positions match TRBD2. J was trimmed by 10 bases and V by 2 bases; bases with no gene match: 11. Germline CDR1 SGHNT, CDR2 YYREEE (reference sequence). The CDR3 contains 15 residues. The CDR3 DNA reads TGTGCCAGCAGCTTTAGGATTAGCGGGGTCAAGGAGCAGTTCTTC. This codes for CASSFRISGVKEQFF.

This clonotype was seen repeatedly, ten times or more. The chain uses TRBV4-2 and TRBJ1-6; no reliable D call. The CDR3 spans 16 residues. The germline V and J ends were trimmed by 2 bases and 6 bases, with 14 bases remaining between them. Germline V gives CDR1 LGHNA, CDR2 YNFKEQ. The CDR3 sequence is CASSQFSTLLNSPLHF. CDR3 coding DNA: TGTGCCAGCAGCCAATTTAGCACTCTCCTTAATTCACCCCTCCACTTT.